What follows are 27 T cell receptor beta chains derived from one specimen sequenced in a study of OX40 agonist ivuxolimab in advanced cancers. TCRdb keeps only in-frame clones here, not all; method: immunoSEQ multiplex PCR. The sample shows roughly 25,000 clones, about 86% of them seen only once. The material sequenced was CD4+ or CD8+ T cells sorted from blood, taken in a trial of the OX40 agonist ivuxolimab. Receptors were obtained from an adult with an advanced solid tumor such as melanoma, head and neck, liver or kidney cancer.

The CDR3 nucleotides are TGTGCCAGCAGCTGGGGGTTCACTGAAGCTTTCTTT. Residues: CASSWGFTEAFF. This sequence joins TRBV5-6 and TRBJ1-1, with TRBD1 as a possible D gene (5 bases). CDR1 is SGHDT, CDR2 YYEEEE, per germline. This CDR3 contains 12 residues. The ends were cut back, 3 bases at V and 4 bases at J, with 7 bases in the middle.

This chain uses TRBV2 with TRBJ2-1, with 11 bases lining up with TRBD2. This CDR3 spans 16 amino acids. The trim removed 6 bases at V and 2 bases at J, leaving 6 bases unmatched. The germline gives CDR1 SNHLY, CDR2 FYNNEI. The CDR3 spells CASRLAGVVAYNEQFF. The CDR3 bases are TGTGCCAGCAGACTAGCGGGAGTAGTCGCCTACAATGAGCAGTTCTTC.

The rearrangement links TRBV4-1 to TRBJ2-7; maybe TRBD2 (7 bases). This CDR3 region has 16 residues. The germline V gene has CDR1 MGHRA and CDR2 YSYEKL. V lost 6 bases and J 3 bases, leaving 21 bases between the germline ends. CDR3 sequence reads: CASSRRGGTISYEQYF. The CDR3 DNA reads TGCGCCAGCAGTCGCAGGGGCGGGACTATAAGCTACGAGCAGTACTTC.

The sample holds a few counts of this clone. The J gene is TRBJ1-5, the V gene TRBV5-1; D is uncertain. Trimming stripped 4 bases from V and 4 bases from J, with 18 bases between. The CDR3 totals 16 residues. Germline assignment: CDR1 SGHRS and CDR2 YFSETQ. CDR3 sequence reads: CASSPRVGSRNQPQHF. CDR3 in DNA: TGCGCCAGCAGCCCTAGGGTCGGCAGTCGGAATCAGCCCCAGCATTTT.

This chain links TRBV25-1 with TRBJ2-3; possibly TRBD1 for D (5 bases). Deletions cut 4 bases from V and 2 bases from J, with 10 bases between. The CDR3 length is 14 residues. Per the germline V gene, CDR1 is MGHDK and CDR2 is SYGVNS. The chain's CDR3 is CASSGARATDTQYF. The CDR3, as DNA: TGTGCCAGCAGTGGCGCCAGGGCCACAGATACGCAGTATTTT.

The chain links TRBV13 to TRBJ2-5; D may be TRBD1 or TRBD2 (5 bases each). The CDR3 has 14 amino acids. Trimming removed 5 bases at V and 1 base at J, with 11 bases between. Per the germline V gene, CDR1 is PRHDT and CDR2 is FYEKMQ (reference sequence). The CDR3 sequence: CASSREGFQETQYF. CDR3 bases: TGTGCCAGCAGCCGAGAGGGGTTCCAAGAGACCCAGTACTTC.

V is TRBV11-3 and J is TRBJ2-7, with 7 bases that match TRBD1. The J segment lost 4 bases and the V segment lost 5 bases, leaving 8 bases of the junction unmatched. Germline assignment: CDR1 SGHNT and CDR2 YENEEA. The CDR3 consists of 14 residues. The DNA of the CDR3 is TGTGCCAGCAGCCGAACGGGACAGAAATACGAGCAGTACTTC. Its protein is CASSRTGQKYEQYF.

This chain joins TRBV7-9 and TRBJ1-2, with D perhaps TRBD1 (5 bases). Trimming cost V 2 bases and J 5 bases, with 12 bases left between them. Germline CDR1 is SEHNR and CDR2 is FQNEAQ (reference sequence). The CDR3 contains 14 residues. The CDR3 DNA reads TGTGCCAGCAGCTTAATCCAGGGAGGGTATGGCTACACCTTC. Translation: CASSLIQGGYGYTF.

This clone was seen a handful of times. This sequence joins TRBV6-5 and TRBJ2-3; the match to TRBD1 covers 7 bases. In germline, CDR1 is MNHEY, CDR2 SVGAGI. Germline trimming cut 5 bases from V and 3 bases from J; bases unmatched to any gene: 5. There are 14 residues in the CDR3. The CDR3: CASSQGVWTDTQYF. The DNA for the CDR3 is TGTGCCAGCAGTCAGGGGGTATGGACAGATACGCAGTATTTT.

This chain links TRBV2 with TRBJ2-7, with 8 positions matching TRBD1. The V gene's germline CDR1 is SNHLY and CDR2 FYNNEI. Trimming at V came to 5 bases and at J to 2 bases, leaving 5 bases not matched to a gene. There are 14 residues in the CDR3. CDR3 sequence reads: CASSYGQGAYEQYF. DNA for the CDR3: TGTGCCAGCAGTTATGGACAGGGAGCCTACGAGCAGTACTTC.

The chain has TRBV5-6 and TRBJ2-1, with D uncertain. The CDR3 covers 14 residues. Trimming shortened V by 0 bases and J by 5 bases, and 9 bases separated the two germline ends. Looked up from germline, CDR1 is SGHDT and CDR2 is YYEEEE. Written as DNA, the CDR3 is TGTGCCAGCAGCTTGGCCAGTAAGAACAATGAGCAGTTCTTC. The encoded protein is CASSLASKNNEQFF.

By sample share, this clone is medium-sized. V usage is TRBV10-1 and J usage is TRBJ2-2, with D perhaps TRBD1 (6 bases). Trimming took off 3 bases at V and 5 bases at J, with 7 bases between the two ends. The CDR3 has 13 amino acids. Per the germline V gene, CDR1 is WNHNN and CDR2 is SYGVQD (reference sequence). Written as DNA, the CDR3 is TGCGCCAGCAGTGACACAGGGACCGGGGAGCTGTTTTTT. It encodes CASSDTGTGELFF.

This rearrangement joins TRBV9 to TRBJ2-3, with D tentatively TRBD1 or TRBD2 (6 bases each). The V and J ends lost 7 bases and 4 bases respectively, with 13 bases between them. Germline CDR1 SGDLS, CDR2 YYNGEE. This CDR3 region has 13 residues. Here the CDR3 reads CASGNGGPDTQYF. In DNA form, the CDR3 reads TGTGCCAGCGGCAATGGGGGGCCAGATACGCAGTATTTT. Using reference TRBV9 and TRBJ2-3 for the parts outside the CDR3, the full variable domain is DSGVTQTPKHLITATGQRVTLRCSPRSGDLSVYWYQQSLDQGLQFLIQYYNGEERAKGNILERFSAQQFPDLHSELNLSSLELGDSALYFCASGNGGPDTQYFGPGTRLTVL.

The chain combines TRBV7-9 with TRBJ2-5; D may be TRBD1 or TRBD2 (5 bases each). V shed 1 base and J shed 0 bases, with 9 bases lying between them. Germline V gene data show CDR1 as SEHNR and CDR2 as FQNEAQ (reference sequence). The CDR3 extends over 15 amino acids. CDR3 protein: CASSLGGINQETQYF. CDR3 nucleotide sequence: TGTGCCAGCAGCTTAGGGGGGATCAACCAAGAGACCCAGTACTTC.

The chain recombines TRBV5-1 with TRBJ2-2; 8 bases agree with TRBD1. The CDR3 has 15 amino acids. Germline CDR1 is SGHRS and CDR2 is YFSETQ. Germline trimming cut 2 bases from V and 1 base from J; bases unmatched to any gene: 1. The CDR3 sequence is CASSLDRGNTGELFF. CDR3 bases: TGCGCCAGCAGCTTAGACAGGGGGAACACCGGGGAGCTGTTTTTT.

The rearrangement links TRBV5-4 to TRBJ2-7; either TRBD1 or TRBD2 may supply D (5 bases each). Germline values: CDR1 SGHNT, CDR2 YYREEE (reference sequence). Trimming removed 3 bases from V and 0 bases from J, with 13 bases in between. This CDR3 contains 15 residues. In nucleotides, the CDR3 is TGTGCCAGCAGCTGGGGGACGGACGCCTCCTACGAGCAGTACTTC. It encodes CASSWGTDASYEQYF.

The chain links TRBV9 to TRBJ1-4; D not resolved. Trimming removed 0 bases at V and 8 bases at J, with 17 bases between. Looked up from germline, CDR1 is SGDLS and CDR2 is YYNGEE. There are 16 residues in the CDR3. CDR3: CASSVGGEVVGEKLFF. CDR3 in DNA: TGTGCCAGCAGCGTAGGAGGAGAAGTGGTAGGAGAAAAACTGTTTTTT.

V and J are TRBV14 and TRBJ1-1; D unresolved. Germline CDR1 and CDR2: SGHDN and FVKESK. V was cut by 1 base and J by 2 bases, with 23 bases left in between. The CDR3 has 19 residues. CDR3 protein: CASSQGRFGTHTKNTEAFF. CDR3 bases: TGTGCCAGCAGCCAAGGAAGATTCGGAACCCACACAAAAAACACTGAAGCTTTCTTT.

The chain has TRBV7-9 and TRBJ2-7; TRBD1 might be the D (8 bases). Between the trimmed V and J ends, which lost 4 bases and 2 bases, there was a span of 15 bases. Per germline, CDR1 SEHNR and CDR2 FQNEAQ (reference sequence). The CDR3 has 15 amino acids. Written as DNA, the CDR3 is TGTGCCAGCAGCTCCAGGACAGGGAGGGCCTACGAGCAGTACTTC. Protein sequence: CASSSRTGRAYEQYF.

This chain uses TRBV5-1 with TRBJ1-6, with 9 nucleotides matching TRBD1. Germline V lookup: CDR1 SGHRS, CDR2 YFSETQ. The V segment lost 3 bases and the J segment 2 bases; nucleotides outside the gene matches: 3. CDR3 size: 16 residues. DNA for the CDR3: TGCGCCAGCAGCTGGGACAGGGACCCCTATAATTCACCCCTCCACTTT. Translating gives CASSWDRDPYNSPLHF.

V gene TRBV5-1 combines with J gene TRBJ2-1; 11 positions agree with TRBD2. Germline values: CDR1 SGHRS, CDR2 YFSETQ. The ends lost 4 bases at V and 12 bases at J; junction bases unmatched: 12. The CDR3 is 15 residues long. In nucleotides, the CDR3 is TGCGCCAGCAGCGGCGGGACTAGCGGCTTTACGGGGCAGTTCTTC. It is translated as CASSGGTSGFTGQFF.

The CDR3 loop reads CASSPLAGEGPGELFF. In nucleotides, the CDR3 is TGTGCCAGCAGCCCACTAGCGGGAGAGGGCCCCGGGGAGCTGTTTTTT. The chain has TRBV28 and TRBJ2-2; 11 bases line up with TRBD2. Germline loops: CDR1 MDHEN, CDR2 SYDVKM. CDR3 length equals 16 residues. Unmatched junction bases numbered 9, after V lost 6 bases and J lost 6 bases.

The rearrangement links TRBV28 to TRBJ2-7; TRBD1 aligns across 7 bases. Germline CDR1 reads MDHEN; CDR2 reads SYDVKM. The J segment lost 3 bases and the V segment lost 6 bases, leaving 8 bases of the junction unmatched. This CDR3 is built from 14 residues. CDR3: CASRPTGMNYEQYF. The DNA for the CDR3 is TGTGCCAGCAGACCGACAGGGATGAACTACGAGCAGTACTTC.

The chain has TRBV27 and TRBJ2-1; D gene uncertain. V was clipped by 4 bases and J by 0 bases, with 13 bases between them. The CDR3 extends over 16 amino acids. Germline lookup yields CDR1 MNHEY and CDR2 SMNVEV (reference sequence). CDR3 amino acids: CASSSSAGDSYNEQFF. In nucleotides, the CDR3 is TGTGCCAGCAGTTCGTCGGCTGGAGACTCCTACAATGAGCAGTTCTTC.

This clone has ten or more counts. One end of the junction is discordant with germline, which a read error may explain. V is TRBV7-7 and J is TRBJ2-5; tentatively, D is TRBD2 (6 bases). CDR1 SSHAT and CDR2 FNYEAQ come from the germline V gene (reference sequence). This CDR3 has 13 residues. In DNA form, the CDR3 reads TGTGCTAGCAGCCCAACGGGGAGGGAGACCCAGTACTTC. The encoded protein is CASSPTGRETQYF. Full variable domain (remainder filled in from reference TRBV7-7 and TRBJ2-5): GAGVSQSPRYKVTKRGQDVTLRCDPISSHATLYWYQQALGQGPEFLTYFNYEAQPDKSGLPSDRFSAERPEGSISTLTIQRTEQRDSAMYRCASSPTGRETQYFGPGTRLLVL.

The chain uses TRBV2 and TRBJ1-5; D is perhaps TRBD1 (5 bases). V shed 7 bases and J shed 2 bases, with 9 bases lying between them. The germline gives CDR1 SNHLY, CDR2 FYNNEI. The CDR3 totals 13 residues. The CDR3 spells CASTRAGNQPQHF. The DNA for the CDR3 is TGTGCCAGCACCAGGGCCGGCAATCAGCCCCAGCATTTT.

This clone occurred a few times. V gene TRBV9 combines with J gene TRBJ2-3, with D possibly matching TRBD2 (5 bases). V was pared by 4 bases and J by 1 base, with 19 bases between. This CDR3 has 17 residues. Germline V gives CDR1 SGDLS, CDR2 YYNGEE. The CDR3 bases are TGTGCCAGCAGCCCCCACGGGGAGCTGGGTGGCACAGATACGCAGTATTTT. Translation gives CASSPHGELGGTDTQYF.